Listed below are T cell receptor beta chains from one sample, sequenced in a study of blood T cells in healthy people across ages. TCRdb fed the 5' RACE reads into MiXCR, producing one record per CDR3 protein. The data contain some 1,500,000 distinct CDR3 sequences, under 55% of them seen just once; the ten biggest clones take up under 5%. The sequencing sample was made of blood. The receptors were gathered from a woman under 30 in good health. The CDR3 runs from the conserved cysteine through the conserved F or W. A D gene is named only where the DNA matches it firmly. A row's size may be missing; if present it is once, few, many or a size class.

j_call: TRBJ2-7
clone_size: -
v_call: TRBV7-9
d_call: TRBD2
cdr3_nt: TGTGCCAGCAGCTTCGACATAGCGGGCCCCTACGAGCAGTACTTC
cdr3_aa: CASSFDIAGPYEQYF

j_call: TRBJ2-1
clone_size: few
v_call: TRBV5-1
d_call: -
cdr3_nt: TGCGCCAGCAGAAGAGACGGATCCTACAATGAGCAGTTCTTC
cdr3_aa: CASRRDGSYNEQFF

j_call: TRBJ2-1
clone_size: few
v_call: TRBV29-1
d_call: TRBD1
cdr3_nt: TGCAGCGTCCTTGGGACAGGGGCCTACAATGAGCAGTTCTTC
cdr3_aa: CSVLGTGAYNEQFF

j_call: TRBJ2-7
clone_size: -
v_call: TRBV20-1
d_call: TRBD2
cdr3_nt: TGCAGTGCTAGAGCCTGGCGGGAGGCCTCCTACGAGCAGTACTTC
cdr3_aa: CSARAWREASYEQYF

j_call: TRBJ1-5
clone_size: few
v_call: TRBV6-2/TRBV6-3
d_call: TRBD1
cdr3_nt: TGTGCCAGCAGGACAACTGGACAGGTCGTAAACCAGCCCCAGCATTTT
cdr3_aa: CASRTTGQVVNQPQHF

j_call: TRBJ1-5
clone_size: few
v_call: TRBV6-5
d_call: -
cdr3_nt: TGTGCCAGCAGTTATCTTACAGGTCAGCCCCAGCATTTT
cdr3_aa: CASSYLTGQPQHF

j_call: TRBJ2-5
clone_size: once
v_call: TRBV7-3
d_call: -
cdr3_nt: TGTGCCAGCAGCTTAAATCGGGACTTTATCCATGAGCAGTACTTC
cdr3_aa: CASSLNRDFIHEQYF

j_call: TRBJ2-7
clone_size: few
v_call: TRBV20-1
d_call: -
cdr3_nt: TGCAGTGCTAATGGGGTAACCTCCTACGAGCAGTACTTC
cdr3_aa: CSANGVTSYEQYF

j_call: TRBJ1-1
clone_size: few
v_call: TRBV14
d_call: -
cdr3_nt: TGTGCCAGCAGCTATCTCGGCTTGGTGGGCACTGAAGCTTTCTTT
cdr3_aa: CASSYLGLVGTEAFF

j_call: TRBJ2-3
clone_size: -
v_call: TRBV7-9
d_call: TRBD1
cdr3_nt: TGTGCCAGCAGCTACCTGACAGGGTCGGGGACAGATACGCAGTATTTT
cdr3_aa: CASSYLTGSGTDTQYF

j_call: TRBJ1-1
clone_size: -
v_call: TRBV5-1
d_call: -
cdr3_nt: TGCGCCAGCAAAGAGATGGACAAAACAGCTTTCTTT
cdr3_aa: CASKEMDKTAFF

j_call: TRBJ2-3
clone_size: many
v_call: TRBV28
d_call: TRBD2
cdr3_nt: TGTGCCAGCAGTTTAGCGGGAGTTGGAACAGATACGCAGTATTTT
cdr3_aa: CASSLAGVGTDTQYF

j_call: TRBJ2-1
clone_size: -
v_call: TRBV6-5
d_call: TRBD2
cdr3_nt: TGTGCCAGCAGGCTAGCGGGACCCTCCTACAATGAGCAGTTCTTC
cdr3_aa: CASRLAGPSYNEQFF

j_call: TRBJ2-7
clone_size: -
v_call: TRBV15
d_call: -
cdr3_nt: TGTGCCACCAGCAGAGAATGGACGCCATCTTTTGCCTACGAGCAGTACTTC
cdr3_aa: CATSREWTPSFAYEQYF

j_call: TRBJ2-7
clone_size: -
v_call: TRBV20-1
d_call: -
cdr3_nt: TGCAGTGCTAGACCACGACAGACTAACTCCTACGAGCAGTACTTC
cdr3_aa: CSARPRQTNSYEQYF

j_call: TRBJ2-2
clone_size: -
v_call: TRBV20-1
d_call: -
cdr3_nt: TGCAGTGCTAGAGAGAGACAGGCCGCGAGGACCGGGGAGCTGTTTTTT
cdr3_aa: CSARERQAARTGELFF

j_call: TRBJ1-2
clone_size: many
v_call: TRBV7-9
d_call: -
cdr3_nt: TGTGCCAGCAGCTTAGTGGGGGTTAACTATGGCTACACCTTC
cdr3_aa: CASSLVGVNYGYTF

j_call: TRBJ1-6
clone_size: few
v_call: TRBV20-1
d_call: -
cdr3_nt: TGCAGTGCTAGCCTCGGGGGCGCAAGCTCACCCCTCCACTTT
cdr3_aa: CSASLGGASSPLHF

j_call: TRBJ2-7
clone_size: many
v_call: TRBV4-1
d_call: -
cdr3_nt: TGCGCCAGCAGCCAAGATTTCTGGCAGGGCAATCCCTACGAGCAGTACTTC
cdr3_aa: CASSQDFWQGNPYEQYF

j_call: TRBJ2-5
clone_size: few
v_call: TRBV12-3/TRBV12-4
d_call: -
cdr3_nt: TGTGCCAGCAGTTTAGGGGGAATTGGGACCCAGTACTTC
cdr3_aa: CASSLGGIGTQYF

j_call: TRBJ2-7
clone_size: few
v_call: TRBV4-1
d_call: TRBD2
cdr3_nt: TGCGCCAGCAGCCAGGCGACTAGCGGGAGCTACGAGCAGTACTTC
cdr3_aa: CASSQATSGSYEQYF

j_call: TRBJ2-6
clone_size: many
v_call: TRBV4-1
d_call: -
cdr3_nt: TGCGCCAGCAGCCAAGATTTTAGATCTGGGGCCAACGTCCTGACTTTC
cdr3_aa: CASSQDFRSGANVLTF